This entry is about one T cell receptor beta chain. Its antigen is undetermined. V dropped 5 bases and J dropped 4; count of bases not matched to a gene: 11. CDR1 is SGHTA and CDR2 is FQGTGA in the germline V gene. The CDR3 consists of 16 residues. This sample is part of a study of OX40 agonist ivuxolimab in advanced cancers. Study background: The study enrolled dose-escalation patients with hepatocellular carcinoma, melanoma, renal cell or head and neck cancer. Partial responses were achieved by three patients, of whom one had hepatocellular carcinoma and two had cutaneous melanoma.

The table came from immunoSEQ multiplex PCR; TCRdb's copy has only in-frame clones and leaves some out. The sample gives tens of thousands of clones, approximately 90% of which show up once; over 7% is in the top ten. Study observations and caveats: CD8+ T cells were the subset that, on average, had more expanded clones than CD4+.

The chain couples TRBV7-3 to TRBJ2-7; 10 nucleotides align to TRBD2. The sequence came from an adult with an advanced solid tumor such as melanoma, head and neck, liver or kidney cancer. This specimen consisted of CD4+ or CD8+ T cells sorted from blood, obtained in a trial of the OX40 agonist ivuxolimab. CDR3 in amino acids: CASSLSPAGGPYEQYF. The CDR3 bases are TGTGCCAGCAGCCTAAGCCCAGCGGGAGGGCCGTACGAGCAGTACTTC.